The clone carrying this T cell receptor beta chain has only one observation. What it binds is not known. Orbital computed tomography, thyroid ultrasound, serum thyroxine and TRAb, and clinical symptoms together informed the diagnoses. PBMCs were derived from roughly 9.6 ml fresh peripheral blood. These data belong to a study of T cells in Graves' hyperthyroidism and ophthalmopathy. Points from the study as a whole: Blood samples included most of the expanded thyroid clonotypes exceeding 0.001. Ophthalmopathy and stable hyperthyroidism were separated by a 13 V-J model.

Authors of the study amplified TCR beta CDR3 regions from RNA transcripts. A first-round RT-PCR of the TCR CDR3 used the HTBI primer set. One entry per CDR3 protein, called by TCRdb with MiXCR from the multiplex PCR reads. The table has roughly 290,000 distinct CDR3 sequences, approximately 12% seen once. This clonotype was obtained from a woman aged 25 to 39 with Graves' hyperthyroidism that later progressed to Graves' ophthalmopathy. The specimen was blood.

Here the CDR3 reads CAWSASGGVVLGYTF. The CDR3 DNA is TGTGCCTGGAGCGCAAGTGGGGGGGTCGTTCTTGGCTACACCTTC. The chain couples TRBV30 to TRBJ1-2; a weak D match, TRBD1 (5 bases). The germline V gene encodes CDR1 GTSNPN and CDR2 SVGIG (reference sequence). Deletions cut 3 bases from V and 7 bases from J, with 21 bases between. This CDR3 comprises 15 residues.